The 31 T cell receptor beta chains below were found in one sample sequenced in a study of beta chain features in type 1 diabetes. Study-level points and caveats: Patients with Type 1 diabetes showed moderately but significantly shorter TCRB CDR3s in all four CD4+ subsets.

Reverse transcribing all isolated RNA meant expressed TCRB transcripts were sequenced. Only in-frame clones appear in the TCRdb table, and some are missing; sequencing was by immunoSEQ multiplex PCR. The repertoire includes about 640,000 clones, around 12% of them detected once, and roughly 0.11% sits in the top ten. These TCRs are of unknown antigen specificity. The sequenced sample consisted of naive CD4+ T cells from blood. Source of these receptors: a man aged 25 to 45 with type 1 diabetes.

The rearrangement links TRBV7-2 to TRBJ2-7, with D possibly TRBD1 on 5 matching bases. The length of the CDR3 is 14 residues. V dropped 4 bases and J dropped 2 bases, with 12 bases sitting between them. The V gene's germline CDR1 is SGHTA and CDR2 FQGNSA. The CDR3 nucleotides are TGTGCCAGCAGCTCCGGGTCGACAGCCTACGAGCAGTACTTC. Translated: CASSSGSTAYEQYF.

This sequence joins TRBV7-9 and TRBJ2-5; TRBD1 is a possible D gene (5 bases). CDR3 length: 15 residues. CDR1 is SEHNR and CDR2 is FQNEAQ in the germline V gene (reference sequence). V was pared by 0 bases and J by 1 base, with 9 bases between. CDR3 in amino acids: CASSLALTVQETQYF. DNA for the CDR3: TGTGCCAGCAGCTTAGCGCTGACAGTCCAAGAGACCCAGTACTTC.

Here the CDR3 DNA reads TGTGCCAGCAGCCAACTAGCGGGGGGCACAGATACGCAGTATTTT. It is translated as CASSQLAGGTDTQYF. V is TRBV5-4 and J is TRBJ2-3, with 11 bases identical to TRBD2. The CDR3 has 15 amino acids. With 4 bases clipped from V and 1 base from J, the junction kept 2 bases outside the gene matches. Germline-derived CDR1 and CDR2 are SGHNT and YYREEE (reference sequence).

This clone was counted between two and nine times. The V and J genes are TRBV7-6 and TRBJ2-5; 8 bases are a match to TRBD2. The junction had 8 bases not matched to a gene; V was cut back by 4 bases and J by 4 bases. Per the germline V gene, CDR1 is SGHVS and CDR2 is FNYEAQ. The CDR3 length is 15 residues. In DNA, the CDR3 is TGTGCCAGCAGCTCCCCACGGGGGGGATCAGAGACCCAGTACTTC. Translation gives CASSSPRGGSETQYF.

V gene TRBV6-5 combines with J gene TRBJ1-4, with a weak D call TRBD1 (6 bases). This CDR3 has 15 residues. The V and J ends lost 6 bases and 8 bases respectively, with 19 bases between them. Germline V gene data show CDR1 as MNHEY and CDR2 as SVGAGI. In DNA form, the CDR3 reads TGTGCCAGCAGCTCCCAACAGGGAGAACGGGAAAAACTGTTTTTT. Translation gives CASSSQQGEREKLFF.

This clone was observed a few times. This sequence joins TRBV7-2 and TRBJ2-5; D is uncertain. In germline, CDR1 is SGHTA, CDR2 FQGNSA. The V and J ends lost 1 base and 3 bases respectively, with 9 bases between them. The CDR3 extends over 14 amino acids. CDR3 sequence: CASSLGATEETQYF. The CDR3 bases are TGTGCCAGCAGCTTAGGTGCGACGGAAGAGACCCAGTACTTC. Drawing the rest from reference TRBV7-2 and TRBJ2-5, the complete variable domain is GAGVSQSPSNKVTEKGKDVELRCDPISGHTALYWYRQSLGQGLEFLIYFQGNSAPDKSGLPSDRFSAERTGGSVSTLTIQRTQQEDSAVYLCASSLGATEETQYFGPGTRLLVL.

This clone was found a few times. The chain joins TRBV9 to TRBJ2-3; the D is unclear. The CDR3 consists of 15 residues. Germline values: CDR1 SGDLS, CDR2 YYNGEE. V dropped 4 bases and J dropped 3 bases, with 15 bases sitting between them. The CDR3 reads CASSPYTPNTDTQYF. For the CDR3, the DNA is TGTGCCAGCAGCCCTTACACGCCGAATACAGATACGCAGTATTTT. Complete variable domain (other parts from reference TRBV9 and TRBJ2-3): DSGVTQTPKHLITATGQRVTLRCSPRSGDLSVYWYQQSLDQGLQFLIQYYNGEERAKGNILERFSAQQFPDLHSELNLSSLELGDSALYFCASSPYTPNTDTQYFGPGTRLTVL.

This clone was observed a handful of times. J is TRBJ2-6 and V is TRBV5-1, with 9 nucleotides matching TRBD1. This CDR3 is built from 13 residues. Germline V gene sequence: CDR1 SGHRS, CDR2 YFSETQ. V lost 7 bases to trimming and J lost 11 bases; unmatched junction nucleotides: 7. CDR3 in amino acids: CASGPRDRDVLTF. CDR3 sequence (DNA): TGCGCCAGCGGGCCGCGGGACAGGGACGTCCTGACTTTC.

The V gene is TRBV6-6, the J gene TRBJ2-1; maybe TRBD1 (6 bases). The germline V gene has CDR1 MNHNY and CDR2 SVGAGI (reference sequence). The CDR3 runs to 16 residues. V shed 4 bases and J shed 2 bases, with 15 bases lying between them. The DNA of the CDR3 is TGTGCCAGCAGTTTGGGCGACAGGCCTCCCTACAATGAGCAGTTCTTC. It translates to CASSLGDRPPYNEQFF.

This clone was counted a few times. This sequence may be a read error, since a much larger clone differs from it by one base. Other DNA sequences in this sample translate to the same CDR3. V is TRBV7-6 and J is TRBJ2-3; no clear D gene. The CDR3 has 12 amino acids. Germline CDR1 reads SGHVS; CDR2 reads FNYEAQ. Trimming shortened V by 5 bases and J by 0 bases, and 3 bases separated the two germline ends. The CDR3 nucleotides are TGTGCCAGCAGCCTTAGCACAGATACGCAGTATTTT. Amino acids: CASSLSTDTQYF.

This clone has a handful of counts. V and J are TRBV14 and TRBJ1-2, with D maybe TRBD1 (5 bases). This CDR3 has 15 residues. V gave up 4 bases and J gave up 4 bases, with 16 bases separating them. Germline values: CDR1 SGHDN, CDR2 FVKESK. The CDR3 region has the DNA TGTGCCAGCAGCCCTGAATGGGGCATGGGCTATGGCTACACCTTC. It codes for CASSPEWGMGYGYTF.

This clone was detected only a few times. The CDR3 here is CASSPTGPTYEQYF. CDR3 nucleotide sequence: TGTGCCAGCTCGCCGACAGGGCCCACCTACGAGCAGTACTTC. This chain links TRBV18 with TRBJ2-7; 7 bases line up with TRBD1. V dropped 6 bases and J dropped 2; count of bases not matched to a gene: 7. The germline gives CDR1 KGHSH, CDR2 LQKENI. This CDR3 is 14 amino acids long.

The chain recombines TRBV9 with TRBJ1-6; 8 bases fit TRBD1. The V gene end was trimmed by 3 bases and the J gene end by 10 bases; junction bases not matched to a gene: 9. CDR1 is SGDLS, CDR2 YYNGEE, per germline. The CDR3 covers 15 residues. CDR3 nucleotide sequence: TGTGCCAGCAGCGCCCCCGGACAGGGAGGATCACCCCTCCACTTT. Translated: CASSAPGQGGSPLHF. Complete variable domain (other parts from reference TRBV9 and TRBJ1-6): DSGVTQTPKHLITATGQRVTLRCSPRSGDLSVYWYQQSLDQGLQFLIQYYNGEERAKGNILERFSAQQFPDLHSELNLSSLELGDSALYFCASSAPGQGGSPLHFGNGTRLTVT.

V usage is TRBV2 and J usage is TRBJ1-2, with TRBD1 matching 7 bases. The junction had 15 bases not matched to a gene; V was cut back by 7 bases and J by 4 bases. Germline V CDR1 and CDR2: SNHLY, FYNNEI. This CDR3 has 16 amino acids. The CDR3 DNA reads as TGTGCCAGCAAAACGGGACAGTTGCTAGTAGGCTATGGCTACACCTTC. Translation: CASKTGQLLVGYGYTF.

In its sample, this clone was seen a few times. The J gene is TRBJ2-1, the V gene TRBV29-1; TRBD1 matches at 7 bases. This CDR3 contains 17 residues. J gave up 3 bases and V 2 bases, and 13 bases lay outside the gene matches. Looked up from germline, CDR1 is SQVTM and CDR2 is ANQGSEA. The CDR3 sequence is CSVELRSGRGNYNEQFF. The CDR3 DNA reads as TGCAGCGTTGAACTACGATCAGGCAGGGGGAACTACAATGAGCAGTTCTTC.

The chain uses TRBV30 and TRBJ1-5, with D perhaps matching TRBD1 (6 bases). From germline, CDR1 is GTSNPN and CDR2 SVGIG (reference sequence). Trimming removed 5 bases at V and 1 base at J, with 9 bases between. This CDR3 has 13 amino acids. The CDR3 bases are TGTGCCTGGGGACAGTCGAGCAATCAGCCCCAGCATTTT. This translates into CAWGQSSNQPQHF. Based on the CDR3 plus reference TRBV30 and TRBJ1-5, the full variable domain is SQTIHQWPATLVQPVGSPLSLECTVEGTSNPNLYWYRQAAGRGLQLLFYSVGIGQISSEVPQNLSASRPQDRQFILSSKKLLLSDSGFYLCAWGQSSNQPQHFGDGTRLSIL.

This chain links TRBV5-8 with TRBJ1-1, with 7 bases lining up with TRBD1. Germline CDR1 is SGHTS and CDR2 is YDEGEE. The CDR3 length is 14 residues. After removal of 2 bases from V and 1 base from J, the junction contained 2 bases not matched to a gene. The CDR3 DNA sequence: TGTGCCAGCAGCTTTGGGGACAGGAACACTGAAGCTTTCTTT. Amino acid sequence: CASSFGDRNTEAFF.

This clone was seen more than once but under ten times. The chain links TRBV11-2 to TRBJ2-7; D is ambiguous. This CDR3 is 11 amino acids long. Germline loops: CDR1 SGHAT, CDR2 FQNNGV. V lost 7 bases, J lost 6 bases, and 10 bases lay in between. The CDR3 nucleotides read TGTGCCAGCACCGGCAGACTCGAGCAGTACTTC. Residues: CASTGRLEQYF.

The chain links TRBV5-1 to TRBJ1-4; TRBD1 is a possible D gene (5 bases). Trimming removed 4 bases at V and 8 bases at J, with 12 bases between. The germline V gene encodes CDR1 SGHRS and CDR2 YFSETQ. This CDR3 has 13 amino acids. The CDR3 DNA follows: TGCGCCAGCAGCCGGAGGGACGGAGAAAAACTGTTTTTT. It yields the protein CASSRRDGEKLFF.

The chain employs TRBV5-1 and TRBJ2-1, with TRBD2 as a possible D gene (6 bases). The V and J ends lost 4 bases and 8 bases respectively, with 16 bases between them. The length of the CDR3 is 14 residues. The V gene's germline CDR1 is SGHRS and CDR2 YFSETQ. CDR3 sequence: CASSVGDSQDEQFF. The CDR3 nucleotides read TGCGCCAGCAGCGTGGGGGACTCCCAAGATGAGCAGTTCTTC.

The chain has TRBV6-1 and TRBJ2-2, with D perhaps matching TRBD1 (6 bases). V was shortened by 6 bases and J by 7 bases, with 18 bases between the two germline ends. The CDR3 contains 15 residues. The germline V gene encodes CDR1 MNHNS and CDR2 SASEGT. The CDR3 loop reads CASSQDSPRGGELFF. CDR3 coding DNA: TGTGCCAGCAGCCAGGACAGCCCCAGGGGCGGGGAGCTGTTTTTT.

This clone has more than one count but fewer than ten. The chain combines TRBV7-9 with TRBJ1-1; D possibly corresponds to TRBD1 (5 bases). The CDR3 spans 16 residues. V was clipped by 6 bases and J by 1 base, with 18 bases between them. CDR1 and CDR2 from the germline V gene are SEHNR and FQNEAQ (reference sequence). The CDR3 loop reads CASSLRGQGQNTEAFF. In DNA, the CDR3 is TGTGCCAGCAGTTTAAGAGGTCAGGGTCAGAACACTGAAGCTTTCTTT.

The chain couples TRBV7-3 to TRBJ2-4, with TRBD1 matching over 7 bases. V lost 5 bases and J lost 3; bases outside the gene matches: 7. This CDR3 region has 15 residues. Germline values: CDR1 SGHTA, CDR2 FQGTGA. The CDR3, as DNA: TGTGCCAGCAGCATGACAGGGCACGGCAAAAACATTCAGTACTTC. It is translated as CASSMTGHGKNIQYF.

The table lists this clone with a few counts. The CDR3 sequence is CASSLNVPEGFYEQYF. As DNA, the CDR3 is TGTGCCAGCAGCTTGAATGTCCCCGAGGGGTTTTACGAGCAGTACTTC. This chain joins TRBV5-6 and TRBJ2-7; the D call may be TRBD1 or TRBD2 (5 bases each). The CDR3 is 16 residues long. The germline CDR1 and CDR2 sequences are SGHDT and YYEEEE. Trimming removed 1 base from V and 4 bases from J, with 18 bases in between.

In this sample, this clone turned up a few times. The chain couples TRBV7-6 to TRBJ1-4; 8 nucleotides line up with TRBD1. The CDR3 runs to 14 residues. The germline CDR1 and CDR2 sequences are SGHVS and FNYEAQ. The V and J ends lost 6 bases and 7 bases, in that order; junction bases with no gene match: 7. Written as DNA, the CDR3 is TGTGCCAGCAGTCCGGACAGGGCTGCTGAAAAACTGTTTTTT. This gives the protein CASSPDRAAEKLFF. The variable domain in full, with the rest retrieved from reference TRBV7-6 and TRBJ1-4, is GAGVSQSPRYKVTKRGQDVALRCDPISGHVSLYWYRQALGQGPEFLTYFNYEAQQDKSGLPNDRFSAERPEGSISTLTIQRTEQRDSAMYRCASSPDRAAEKLFFGSGTQLSVL.

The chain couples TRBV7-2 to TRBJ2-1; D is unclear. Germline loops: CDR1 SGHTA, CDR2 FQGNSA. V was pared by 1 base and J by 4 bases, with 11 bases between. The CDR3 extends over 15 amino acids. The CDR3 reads CASSLEDAGYNEQFF. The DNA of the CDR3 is TGTGCCAGCAGCTTAGAAGACGCAGGTTACAATGAGCAGTTCTTC.

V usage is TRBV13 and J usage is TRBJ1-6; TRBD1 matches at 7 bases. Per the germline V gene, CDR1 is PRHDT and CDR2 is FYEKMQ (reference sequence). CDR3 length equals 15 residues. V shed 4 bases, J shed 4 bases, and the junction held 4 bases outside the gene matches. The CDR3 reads CASSYGTDYNSPLHF. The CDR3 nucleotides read TGTGCCAGCAGCTACGGGACAGATTATAATTCACCCCTCCACTTT. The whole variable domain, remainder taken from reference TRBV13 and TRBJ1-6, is AAGVIQSPRHLIKEKRETATLKCYPIPRHDTVYWYQQGPGQDPQFLISFYEKMQSDKGSIPDRFSAQQFSDYHSELNMSSLELGDSALYFCASSYGTDYNSPLHFGNGTRLTVT.

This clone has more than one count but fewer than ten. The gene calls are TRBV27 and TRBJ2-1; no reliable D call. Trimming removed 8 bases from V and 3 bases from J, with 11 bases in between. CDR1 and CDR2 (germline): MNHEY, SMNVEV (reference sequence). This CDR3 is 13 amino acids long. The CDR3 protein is CASRSGHYNEQFF. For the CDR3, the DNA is TGTGCCAGCCGTTCCGGGCACTACAATGAGCAGTTCTTC.

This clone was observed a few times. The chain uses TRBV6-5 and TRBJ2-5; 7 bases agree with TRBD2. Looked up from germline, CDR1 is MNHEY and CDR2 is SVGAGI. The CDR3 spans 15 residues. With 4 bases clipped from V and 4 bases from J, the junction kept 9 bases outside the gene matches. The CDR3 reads CASSSAGVGRETQYF. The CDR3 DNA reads TGTGCCAGCAGTTCCGCGGGGGTTGGAAGAGAGACCCAGTACTTC.

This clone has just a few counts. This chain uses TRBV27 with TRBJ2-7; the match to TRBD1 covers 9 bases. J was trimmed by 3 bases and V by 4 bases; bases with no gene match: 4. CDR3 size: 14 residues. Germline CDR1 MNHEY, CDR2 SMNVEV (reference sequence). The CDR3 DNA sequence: TGTGCCAGCAGTTGGCGGACAGGGGACTACGAGCAGTACTTC. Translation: CASSWRTGDYEQYF.

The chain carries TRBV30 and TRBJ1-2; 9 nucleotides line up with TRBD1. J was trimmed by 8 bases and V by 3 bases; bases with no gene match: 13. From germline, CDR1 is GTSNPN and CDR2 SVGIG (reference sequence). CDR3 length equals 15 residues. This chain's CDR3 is CAWRRTGVKVEGYTF. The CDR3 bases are TGTGCCTGGAGGAGGACAGGGGTTAAAGTGGAAGGCTACACCTTC.